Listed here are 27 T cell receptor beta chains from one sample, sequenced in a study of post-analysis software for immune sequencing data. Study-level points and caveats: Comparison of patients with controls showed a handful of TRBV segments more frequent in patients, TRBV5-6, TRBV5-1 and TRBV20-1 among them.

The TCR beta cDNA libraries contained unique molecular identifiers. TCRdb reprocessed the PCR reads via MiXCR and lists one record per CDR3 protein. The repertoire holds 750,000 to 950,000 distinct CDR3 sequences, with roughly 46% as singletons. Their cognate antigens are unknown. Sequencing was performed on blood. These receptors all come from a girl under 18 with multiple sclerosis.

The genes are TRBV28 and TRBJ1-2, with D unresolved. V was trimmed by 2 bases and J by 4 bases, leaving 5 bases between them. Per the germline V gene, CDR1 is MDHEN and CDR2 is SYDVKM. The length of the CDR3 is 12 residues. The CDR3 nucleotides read TGTGCCAGCAGTTTAACCGTCTATGGCTACACCTTC. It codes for CASSLTVYGYTF.

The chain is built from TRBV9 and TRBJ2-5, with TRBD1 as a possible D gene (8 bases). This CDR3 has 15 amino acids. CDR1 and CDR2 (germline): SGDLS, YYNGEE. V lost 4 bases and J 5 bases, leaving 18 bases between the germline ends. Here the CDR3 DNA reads TGTGCCAGCAGCCCCCGGACAGGGAGGGAGGAGACCCAGTACTTC. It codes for CASSPRTGREETQYF.

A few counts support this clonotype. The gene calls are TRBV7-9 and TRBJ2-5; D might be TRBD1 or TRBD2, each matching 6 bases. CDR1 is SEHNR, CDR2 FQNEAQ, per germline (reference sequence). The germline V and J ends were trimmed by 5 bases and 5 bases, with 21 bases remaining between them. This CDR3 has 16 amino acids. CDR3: CASSPLRGAGKETQYF. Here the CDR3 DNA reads TGTGCCAGCAGCCCCCTGAGGGGGGCGGGAAAGGAGACCCAGTACTTC.

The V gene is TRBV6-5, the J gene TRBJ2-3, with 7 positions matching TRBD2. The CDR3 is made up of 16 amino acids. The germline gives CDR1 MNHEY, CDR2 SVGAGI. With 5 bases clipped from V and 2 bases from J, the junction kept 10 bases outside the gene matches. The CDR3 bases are TGTGCCAGCAGTCCGCGAGCGGGATCAATCACAGATACGCAGTATTTT. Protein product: CASSPRAGSITDTQYF.

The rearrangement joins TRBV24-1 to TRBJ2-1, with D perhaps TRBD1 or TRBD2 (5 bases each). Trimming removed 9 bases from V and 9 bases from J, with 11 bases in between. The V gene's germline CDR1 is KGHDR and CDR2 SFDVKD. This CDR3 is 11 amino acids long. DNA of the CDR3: TGTGCCACCGCTTCTGGGACTGAGCAGTTCTTC. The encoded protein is CATASGTEQFF.

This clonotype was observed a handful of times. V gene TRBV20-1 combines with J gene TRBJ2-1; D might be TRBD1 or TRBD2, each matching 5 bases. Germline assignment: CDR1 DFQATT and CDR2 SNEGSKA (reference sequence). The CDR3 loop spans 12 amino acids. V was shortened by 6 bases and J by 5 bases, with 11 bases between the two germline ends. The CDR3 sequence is CSAGTGDNEQFF. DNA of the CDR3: TGCAGTGCCGGGACCGGGGACAATGAGCAGTTCTTC.

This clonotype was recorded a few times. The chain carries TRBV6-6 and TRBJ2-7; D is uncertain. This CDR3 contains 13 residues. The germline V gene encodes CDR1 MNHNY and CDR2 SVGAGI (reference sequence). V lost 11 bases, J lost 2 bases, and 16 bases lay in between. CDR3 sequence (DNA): TGTGCCGGATCGTCACAATCTACCTACGAGCAGTACTTC. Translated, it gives CAGSSQSTYEQYF.

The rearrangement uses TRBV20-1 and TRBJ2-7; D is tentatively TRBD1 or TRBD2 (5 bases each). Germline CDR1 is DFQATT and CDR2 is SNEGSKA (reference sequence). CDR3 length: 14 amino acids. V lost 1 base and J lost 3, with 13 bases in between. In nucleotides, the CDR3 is TGCAGTGCTAGAGGGTCAGGGACCCTCTACGAGCAGTACTTC. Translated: CSARGSGTLYEQYF.

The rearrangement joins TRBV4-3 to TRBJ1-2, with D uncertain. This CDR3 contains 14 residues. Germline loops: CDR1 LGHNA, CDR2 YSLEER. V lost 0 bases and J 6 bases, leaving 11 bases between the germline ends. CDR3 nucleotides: TGCGCCAGCAGCCAAGATCGGGTGGGTGATGGCTACACCTTC. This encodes CASSQDRVGDGYTF.

The CDR3 here is CASSLANHPGDIQYF. The CDR3 DNA is TGTGCCAGCAGCTTAGCCAACCACCCAGGGGACATTCAGTACTTC. V usage is TRBV7-9 and J usage is TRBJ2-7; a weak D match, TRBD1 (6 bases). The DNA end lines up better with TRBJ2-4; the J call may be wrong. Germline CDR1 reads SEHNR; CDR2 reads FQNEAQ (reference sequence). The CDR3 length is 15 residues.

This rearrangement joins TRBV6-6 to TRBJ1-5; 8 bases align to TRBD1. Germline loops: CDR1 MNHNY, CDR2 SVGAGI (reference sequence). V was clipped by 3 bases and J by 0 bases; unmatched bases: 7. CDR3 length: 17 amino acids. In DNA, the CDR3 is TGTGCCAGCAGTTATACGGACAGGGCACATAGCAATCAGCCCCAGCATTTT. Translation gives CASSYTDRAHSNQPQHF.

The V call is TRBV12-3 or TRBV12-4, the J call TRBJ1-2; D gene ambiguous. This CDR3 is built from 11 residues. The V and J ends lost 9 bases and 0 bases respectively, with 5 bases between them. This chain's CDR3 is CASHSNYGYTF. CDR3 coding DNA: TGTGCCAGTCACTCTAACTATGGCTACACCTTC.

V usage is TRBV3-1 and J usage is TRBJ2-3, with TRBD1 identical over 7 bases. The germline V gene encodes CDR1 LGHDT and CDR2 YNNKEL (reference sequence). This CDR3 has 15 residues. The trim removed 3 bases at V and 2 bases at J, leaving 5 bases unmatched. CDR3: CASSHRQGYTDTQYF. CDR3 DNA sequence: TGTGCCAGCAGCCACCGACAGGGATACACAGATACGCAGTATTTT.

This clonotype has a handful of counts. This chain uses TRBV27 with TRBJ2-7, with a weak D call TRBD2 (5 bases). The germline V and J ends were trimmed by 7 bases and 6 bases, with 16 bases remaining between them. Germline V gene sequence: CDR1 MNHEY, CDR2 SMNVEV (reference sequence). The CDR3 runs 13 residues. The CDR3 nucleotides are TGTGCCAGCAAGGTCGGAGGCTCGGGCGAGCAGTACTTC. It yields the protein CASKVGGSGEQYF.

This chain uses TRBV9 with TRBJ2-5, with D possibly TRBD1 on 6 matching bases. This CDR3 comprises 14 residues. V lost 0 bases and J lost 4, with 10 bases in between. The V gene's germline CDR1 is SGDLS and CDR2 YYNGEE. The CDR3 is CASSVEGQRETQYF. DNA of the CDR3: TGTGCCAGCAGCGTAGAAGGACAGCGAGAGACCCAGTACTTC.

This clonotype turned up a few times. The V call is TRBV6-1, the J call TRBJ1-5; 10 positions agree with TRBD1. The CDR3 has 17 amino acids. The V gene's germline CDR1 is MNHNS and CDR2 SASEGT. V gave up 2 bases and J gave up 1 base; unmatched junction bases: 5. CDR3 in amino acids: CASSELGQGLSNQPQHF. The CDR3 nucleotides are TGTGCCAGCAGTGAATTGGGACAGGGGTTGAGCAATCAGCCCCAGCATTTT.

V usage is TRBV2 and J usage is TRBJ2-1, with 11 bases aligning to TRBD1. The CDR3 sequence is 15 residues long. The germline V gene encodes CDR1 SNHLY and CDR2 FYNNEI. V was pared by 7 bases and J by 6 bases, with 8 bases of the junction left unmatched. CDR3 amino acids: CASIQEGTGGNEQFF. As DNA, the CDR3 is TGTGCCAGCATACAGGAAGGGACAGGGGGCAATGAGCAGTTCTTC.

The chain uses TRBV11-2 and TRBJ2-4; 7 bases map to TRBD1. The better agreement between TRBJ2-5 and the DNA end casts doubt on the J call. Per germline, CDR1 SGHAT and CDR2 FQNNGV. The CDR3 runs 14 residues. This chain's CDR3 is CASSYSTGVETQYF. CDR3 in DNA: TGTGCCAGCAGCTATTCAACAGGGGTGGAGACCCAGTACTTC.

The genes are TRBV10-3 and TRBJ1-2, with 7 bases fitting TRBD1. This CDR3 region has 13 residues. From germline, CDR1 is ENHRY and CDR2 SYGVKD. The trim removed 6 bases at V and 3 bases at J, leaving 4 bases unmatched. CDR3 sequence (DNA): TGTGCCATCAGCTTAGACAGGGACTATGGCTACACCTTC. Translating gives CAISLDRDYGYTF.

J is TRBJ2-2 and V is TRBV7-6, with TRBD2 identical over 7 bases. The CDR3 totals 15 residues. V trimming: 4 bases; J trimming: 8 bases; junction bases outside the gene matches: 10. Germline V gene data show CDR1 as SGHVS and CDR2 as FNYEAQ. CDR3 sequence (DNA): TGTGCCAGCAGCTCGACTGGCGGGAGAGCGGGGGAGCTGTTTTTT. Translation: CASSSTGGRAGELFF.

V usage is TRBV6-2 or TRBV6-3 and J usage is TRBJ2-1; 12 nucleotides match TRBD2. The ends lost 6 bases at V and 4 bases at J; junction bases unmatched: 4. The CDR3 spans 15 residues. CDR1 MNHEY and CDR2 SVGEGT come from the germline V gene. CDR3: CASSPTSGRYNEQFF. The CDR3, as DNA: TGTGCCAGCAGCCCAACTAGCGGGAGGTACAATGAGCAGTTCTTC.

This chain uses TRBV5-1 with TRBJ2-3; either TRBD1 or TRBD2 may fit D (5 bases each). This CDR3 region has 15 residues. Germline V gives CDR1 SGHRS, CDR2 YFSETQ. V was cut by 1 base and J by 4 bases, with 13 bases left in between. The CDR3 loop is CASSLNGQGADTQYF. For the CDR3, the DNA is TGCGCCAGCAGCTTGAACGGGCAGGGAGCAGATACGCAGTATTTT.

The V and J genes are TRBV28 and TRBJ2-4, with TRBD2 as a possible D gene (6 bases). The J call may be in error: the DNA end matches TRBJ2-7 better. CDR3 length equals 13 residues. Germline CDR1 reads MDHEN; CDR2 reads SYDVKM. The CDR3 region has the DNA TGTGCCAGCCGAGGGGAGGCAAATCTCGAGCAGTACTTC. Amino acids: CASRGEANLEQYF.

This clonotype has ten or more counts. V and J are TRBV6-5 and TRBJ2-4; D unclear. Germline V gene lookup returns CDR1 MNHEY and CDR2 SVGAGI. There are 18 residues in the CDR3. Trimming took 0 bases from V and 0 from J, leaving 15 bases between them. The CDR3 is CASSYSSNAKVAKNIQYF. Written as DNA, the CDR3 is TGTGCCAGCAGTTACTCGAGTAATGCCAAGGTAGCCAAAAACATTCAGTACTTC.

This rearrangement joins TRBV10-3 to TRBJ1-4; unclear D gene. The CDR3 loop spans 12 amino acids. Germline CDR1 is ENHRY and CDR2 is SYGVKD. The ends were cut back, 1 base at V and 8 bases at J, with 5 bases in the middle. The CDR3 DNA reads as TGTGCCATCAGTGAGTTGGCGGAAAAACTGTTTTTT. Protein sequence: CAISELAEKLFF.

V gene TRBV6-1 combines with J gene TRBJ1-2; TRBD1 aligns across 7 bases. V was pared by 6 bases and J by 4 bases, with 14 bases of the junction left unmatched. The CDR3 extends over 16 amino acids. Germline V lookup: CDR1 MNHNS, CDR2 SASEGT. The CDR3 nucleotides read TGTGCCAGCAGGAAGAATAGGGGGCGGATGGGCTATGGCTACACCTTC. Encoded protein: CASRKNRGRMGYGYTF.

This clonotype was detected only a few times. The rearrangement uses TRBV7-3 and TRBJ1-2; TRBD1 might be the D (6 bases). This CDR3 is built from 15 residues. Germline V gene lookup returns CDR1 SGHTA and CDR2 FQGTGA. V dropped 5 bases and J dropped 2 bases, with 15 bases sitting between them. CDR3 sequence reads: CASSAGQGLNYGYTF. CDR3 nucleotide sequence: TGTGCCAGCAGCGCGGGGCAGGGGCTAAACTATGGCTACACCTTC.